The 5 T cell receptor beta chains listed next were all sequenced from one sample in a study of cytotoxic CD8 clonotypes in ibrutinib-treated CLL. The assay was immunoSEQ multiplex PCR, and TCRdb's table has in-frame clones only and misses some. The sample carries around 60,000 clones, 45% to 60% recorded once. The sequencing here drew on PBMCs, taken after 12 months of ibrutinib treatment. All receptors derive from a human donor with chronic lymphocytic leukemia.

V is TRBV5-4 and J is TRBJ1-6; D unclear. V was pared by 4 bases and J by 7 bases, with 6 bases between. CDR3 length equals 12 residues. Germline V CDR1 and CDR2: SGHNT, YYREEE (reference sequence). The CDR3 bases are TGTGCCAGCAGCCCCTTCAATTCACCCCTCCACTTT. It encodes CASSPFNSPLHF. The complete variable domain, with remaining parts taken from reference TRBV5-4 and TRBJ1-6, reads ETGVTQSPTHLIKTRGQQVTLRCSSQSGHNTVSWYQQALGQGPQFIFQYYREEENGRGNFPPRFSGLQFPNYSSELNVNALELDDSALYLCASSPFNSPLHFGNGTRLTVT.

The CDR3 DNA reads TGTGCTAGTGGTTTGGGACTGCCGAACACTGAAGCTTTCTTT. This encodes CASGLGLPNTEAFF. The V and J genes are TRBV12-5 and TRBJ1-1; D is uncertain. Per germline, CDR1 LGHNT and CDR2 FRNRAP. This CDR3 contains 14 residues. Trimming stripped 1 base from V and 1 base from J, with 7 bases between.

This chain's CDR3 is CASSQSGNPGQGAIFGYGYTF. The CDR3 nucleotides read TGCGCCAGCAGTCAATCGGGGAACCCGGGACAGGGGGCTATATTCGGTTATGGCTACACCTTC. The rearrangement links TRBV23-1 to TRBJ1-2, with 12 bases lining up with TRBD1. TRBV23-1 is sorted into the ORF group, with uncertain function. Unmatched junction bases numbered 19, after V lost 0 bases and J lost 5 bases. This CDR3 comprises 21 residues.

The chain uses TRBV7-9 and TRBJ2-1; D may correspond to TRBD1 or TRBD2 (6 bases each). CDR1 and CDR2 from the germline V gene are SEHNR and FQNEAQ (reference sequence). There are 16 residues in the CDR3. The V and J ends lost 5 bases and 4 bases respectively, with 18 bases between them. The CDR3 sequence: CASSPQLRGVYNEQFF. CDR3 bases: TGTGCCAGCAGCCCCCAGTTGAGGGGGGTTTACAATGAGCAGTTCTTC.

The CDR3 DNA follows: TGTGCCAGCTTCGGACGGAGCCCTGGCGAGCAGTACGTC. Protein: CASFGRSPGEQYV. The gene calls are TRBV5-6 and TRBJ2-7; D not resolved. The CDR3 totals 13 residues. V was clipped by 7 bases and J by 6 bases, with 17 bases between them. Germline V CDR1 and CDR2: SGHDT, YYEEEE.